These 6 T cell receptor beta chains originate from one sample sequenced in a study of cytomegalovirus exposure and HLA in healthy donors. Amplification used 60 Vbeta primers and 13 Jbeta primers. Libraries were prepared by immunoSEQ multiplex PCR; TCRdb keeps only in-frame clonotypes and omits some of them. The table has more than 150,000 clones, 80% seen once; the top ten hold 1.1% to 1.5%. Sequenced material: PBMCs. These receptors all come from a girl aged 5-17 years in good health and CMV-seropositive.

V is TRBV6-7 and J is TRBJ2-2, with TRBD2 identical over 11 bases. TRBV6-7 is recorded as an ORF, its role being uncertain. The CDR3 consists of 16 residues. V shed 8 bases, J shed 7 bases, and the junction held 12 bases outside the gene matches. The CDR3 loop reads CASFDSGRARGGELFF. The DNA of the CDR3 is TGTGCCAGCTTCGATAGCGGGAGGGCCCGTGGCGGGGAGCTGTTTTTT.

The chain recombines TRBV13 with TRBJ2-3; TRBD2 agrees at 7 bases. The CDR3 extends over 18 amino acids. V dropped 2 bases and J dropped 2; count of bases not matched to a gene: 13. Germline V gives CDR1 PRHDT, CDR2 FYEKMQ (reference sequence). The CDR3 DNA reads TGTGCCAGCAGCTTAAAGATCAAACCTCTAGCGGACACAGATACGCAGTATTTT. Its translation: CASSLKIKPLADTDTQYF. Filled out from reference TRBV13 and TRBJ2-3, the complete variable domain reads AAGVIQSPRHLIKEKRETATLKCYPIPRHDTVYWYQQGPGQDPQFLISFYEKMQSDKGSIPDRFSAQQFSDYHSELNMSSLELGDSALYFCASSLKIKPLADTDTQYFGPGTRLTVL.

The chain joins TRBV29-1 to TRBJ2-1; 10 bases are a match to TRBD1. The V segment lost 7 bases and the J segment 4 bases; nucleotides outside the gene matches: 10. The CDR3 is made up of 15 amino acids. The germline gives CDR1 SQVTM, CDR2 ANQGSEA. The CDR3 sequence: CSDIPGQGKYNEQFF. In DNA, the CDR3 is TGCAGCGATATCCCGGGACAGGGGAAGTACAATGAGCAGTTCTTC.

The chain uses TRBV5-1 and TRBJ2-1, with TRBD1 as a possible D gene (6 bases). The CDR3 runs 15 residues. Trimming removed 5 bases from V and 8 bases from J, with 20 bases in between. Germline CDR1 reads SGHRS; CDR2 reads YFSETQ. The CDR3 DNA is TGCGCCAGCAGGATGACAGGTTTAGTAAGGGATGAGCAGTTCTTC. Amino acid sequence: CASRMTGLVRDEQFF. The variable domain in full, completed from reference TRBV5-1 and TRBJ2-1, reads KAGVTQTPRYLIKTRGQQVTLSCSPISGHRSVSWYQQTPGQGLQFLFEYFSETQRNKGNFPGRFSGRQFSNSRSEMNVSTLELGDSALYLCASRMTGLVRDEQFFGPGTRLTVL.

This chain uses TRBV12-5 with TRBJ1-5; D unresolved. V was trimmed by 6 bases and J by 2 bases, leaving 11 bases between them. Germline CDR1 and CDR2: LGHNT and FRNRAP. The CDR3 runs 14 residues. Here the CDR3 reads CASGGGQGNQPQHF. CDR3 sequence (DNA): TGTGCTAGTGGGGGTGGCCAGGGCAATCAGCCCCAGCATTTT.

This rearrangement joins TRBV30 to TRBJ2-7, with D maybe TRBD2 (6 bases). The V gene's germline CDR1 is GTSNPN and CDR2 SVGIG (reference sequence). CDR3 size: 15 residues. V was cut by 1 base and J by 1 base, with 14 bases left in between. CDR3 in amino acids: CAWSGKRVPSYEQYF. The CDR3 coding sequence is TGTGCCTGGAGTGGCAAGCGGGTGCCGTCCTACGAGCAGTACTTC. Based on the CDR3 plus reference TRBV30 and TRBJ2-7, the full variable domain is SQTIHQWPATLVQPVGSPLSLECTVEGTSNPNLYWYRQAAGRGLQLLFYSVGIGQISSEVPQNLSASRPQDRQFILSSKKLLLSDSGFYLCAWSGKRVPSYEQYFGPGTRLTVT.